This TCR beta chain was recorded in a study of response to subunit inactivated influenza vaccine. Study conclusions and caveats: It was suggested by the authors that few new T cells are recruited by each seasonal influenza vaccination.

TCRdb re-derived calls from the RT-PCR reads in MiXCR, one entry per CDR3 protein. This table has hundreds of thousands of distinct CDR3 sequences, 14% appearing once. This clonotype was counted at least ten times. What it recognizes is unknown. V gave up 2 bases and J gave up 6 bases, with 14 bases separating them. The germline V gene has CDR1 SGHTA and CDR2 FQGNSA. The CDR3 is 15 residues long. Sequenced material: PBMCs from blood, taken 14 to 15 days before vaccination. The clonotype comes from a man aged 50 to 60 who received an inactivated influenza vaccine. The rearrangement uses TRBV7-2 and TRBJ2-1; D is perhaps TRBD1 or TRBD2 (5 bases each). As DNA, the CDR3 is TGTGCCAGCAGCTTACGGGGCGGCCGAACCAATGAGCAGTTCTTC. This sequence encodes CASSLRGGRTNEQFF. Based on the CDR3 plus reference TRBV7-2 and TRBJ2-1, the full variable domain is GAGVSQSPSNKVTEKGKDVELRCDPISGHTALYWYRQSLGQGLEFLIYFQGNSAPDKSGLPSDRFSAERTGGSVSTLTIQRTQQEDSAVYLCASSLRGGRTNEQFFGPGTRLTVL.